This T cell receptor beta chain emerged from a study of T cells in Graves' hyperthyroidism and ophthalmopathy. Researchers amplified the TCR beta CDR3 regions from RNA transcripts. HTBI primers were employed in a first-round RT-PCR of the TCR CDR3. TCRdb re-derived calls from the multiplex PCR reads in MiXCR, one entry per CDR3 protein. In the table there are a few hundred thousand distinct CDR3 sequences, about half of which are singletons. This clonotype was seen at least ten times. The V gene end was trimmed by 0 bases and the J gene end by 1 base; junction bases not matched to a gene: 1. CDR3 length equals 15 residues. Germline CDR1 and CDR2: DFQATT and SNEGSKA (reference sequence).

Sequencing was carried out using peripheral blood or thyroid tissue (not recorded which). The rearrangement links TRBV20-1 to TRBJ2-5, with 11 bases lining up with TRBD2. This sequence was found in a woman in her late teens or twenties with Graves' hyperthyroidism. The CDR3 DNA reads TGCAGTGCTAGAGATACTAGCGGGAGCCAAGAGACCCAGTACTTC. Protein: CSARDTSGSQETQYF.